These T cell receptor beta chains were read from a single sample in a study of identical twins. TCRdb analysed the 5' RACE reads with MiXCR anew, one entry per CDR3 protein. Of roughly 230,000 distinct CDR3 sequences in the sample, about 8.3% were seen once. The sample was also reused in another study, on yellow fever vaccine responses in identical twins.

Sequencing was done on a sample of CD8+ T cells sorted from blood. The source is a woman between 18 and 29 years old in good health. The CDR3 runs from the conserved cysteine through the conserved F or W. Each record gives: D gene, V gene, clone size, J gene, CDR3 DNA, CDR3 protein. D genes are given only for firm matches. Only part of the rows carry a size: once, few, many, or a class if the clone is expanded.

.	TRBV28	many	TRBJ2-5	TGTGCCAGCAGTCGGCAGAGAAAACAAGAGACCCAGTACTTC	CASSRQRKQETQYF
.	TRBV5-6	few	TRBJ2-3	TGTGCCAGCAGCTTGTTCGAGGCAGATACGCAGTATTTT	CASSLFEADTQYF
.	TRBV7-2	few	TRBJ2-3	TGTGCCAGCAGCTTAGGTTGGGGTAGCACAGATACGCAGTATTTT	CASSLGWGSTDTQYF
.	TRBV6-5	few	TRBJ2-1	TGTGCCAGCAGTTACTCGTTTGGGTCGCGGGATGAGCAGTTCTTC	CASSYSFGSRDEQFF
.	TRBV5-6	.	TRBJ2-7	TGTGCCAGCAGCCAATCCTCGGGGATGGATTACGAGCAGTACTTC	CASSQSSGMDYEQYF
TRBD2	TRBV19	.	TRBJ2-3	TGTGCCAGTAGTGGGCCCGACGGGGGGGATACGCAGTATTTT	CASSGPDGGDTQYF
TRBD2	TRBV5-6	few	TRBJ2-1	TGTGCCAGCAGCCTGGTGGGACTAGCGGGAGGATTGGGTTCTGGCAATGAGCAGTTCTTC	CASSLVGLAGGLGSGNEQFF
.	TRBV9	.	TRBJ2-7	TGTGCCAGCAACGAGCAGTACTTC	CASNEQYF
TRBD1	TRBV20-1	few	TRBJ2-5	TGCAGTGCTAGAGAGACAGGGACGGAGGTGACCCAGTACTTC	CSARETGTEVTQYF
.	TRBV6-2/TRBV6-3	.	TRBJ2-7	TGTGCCAGCAGTTACACCCCCTACGAGCAGTACTTC	CASSYTPYEQYF
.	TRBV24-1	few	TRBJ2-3	TGTGCCACCAGTGACCCAACAGAATACACAGATACGCAGTATTTT	CATSDPTEYTDTQYF
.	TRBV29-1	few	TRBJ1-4	TGCAGCGTTAAGGACCGCTCAACTAATGAAAAACTGTTTTTT	CSVKDRSTNEKLFF
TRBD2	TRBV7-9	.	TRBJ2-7	TGTGCCAGCAGCTCCGGACTAGCGGCCTCCTACGAGCAGTACTTC	CASSSGLAASYEQYF